This passage covers 18 T cell receptor beta chains from one sample sequenced in a study of regulatory T cells in long-lasting Graves disease. Time point described: newly diagnosed GD, antithyroid drugs for less than 3 months. Generation of the TCR library employed RNA extracted from PBMCs. Library construction for TCR beta used iRepertoire HTBI primers and Arm-PCR of CDR3 regions. TCRdb passed the multiplex PCR reads through MiXCR, listing each CDR3 protein once. There are some 250,000 distinct CDR3 sequences in the sample; about 20% occur only once, and 12% to 15% lies in the top ten. This sample also appeared in a second study, on T cells in Graves' hyperthyroidism and ophthalmopathy.

The sample in question was peripheral blood mononuclear cells (PBMCs), obtained at new diagnosis, from a patient treated with antithyroid drugs. These receptors were collected from a woman aged 25 to 45 with Graves disease.

This clonotype showed up many times. This chain uses TRBV6-5 with TRBJ2-7; D might be TRBD1 or TRBD2, each matching 5 bases. Deletions cut 1 base from V and 2 bases from J, with 9 bases between. The CDR3 totals 14 residues. Germline CDR1 and CDR2: MNHEY and SVGAGI. The CDR3 sequence is CASSYWQGPYEQYF. As DNA, the CDR3 is TGTGCCAGCAGTTACTGGCAGGGACCCTACGAGCAGTACTTC.

As concerns this clonotype: The conserved phenylalanine or tryptophan is not found at the CDR3 terminus, so this likely reflects a read error. The genes are TRBV5-6 and TRBJ1-1; no clear D. The CDR3 runs 13 residues. Germline CDR1 is SGHDT and CDR2 is YYEEEE. Trimming left V 0 bases short and J 3 bases short, with 6 bases between. The CDR3, as DNA: TGTGCCAGCAGCTTGGGTTCGGACACTGAAGCTTTCTCT. It codes for CASSLGSDTEAFS.

This clonotype has ten or more counts. The V and J genes are TRBV5-4 and TRBJ1-4; D is possibly TRBD1 (5 bases). CDR3 length equals 15 residues. V lost 3 bases to trimming and J lost 3 bases, with 12 bases between them. Per the germline V gene, CDR1 is SGHNT and CDR2 is YYREEE (reference sequence). The CDR3 DNA sequence: TGTGCCAGCAGCTCCTGGGGGGTAGCTAATGAAAAACTGTTTTTT. Its translation is CASSSWGVANEKLFF.

This clonotype was counted only a few times. The chain joins TRBV9 to TRBJ2-1; 10 nucleotides agree with TRBD2. The trim removed 0 bases at V and 9 bases at J, leaving 9 bases unmatched. CDR3 length: 16 amino acids. Germline CDR1 is SGDLS and CDR2 is YYNGEE. This CDR3 is CASSVASGGAMGEQFF. The CDR3 nucleotides are TGTGCCAGCAGCGTAGCCAGCGGGGGGGCCATGGGTGAGCAGTTCTTC.

As concerns this clonotype: A far more abundant clone sits one base away, making this likely a read error. This is likely a read error, given that the CDR3 carries no conserved phenylalanine or tryptophan at its end. The chain couples TRBV7-6 to TRBJ1-1, with TRBD1 matching over 10 bases. Looked up from germline, CDR1 is SGHVS and CDR2 is FNYEAQ. V shed 3 bases, J shed 2 bases, and the junction held 6 bases outside the gene matches. The CDR3 extends over 16 amino acids. CDR3 sequence reads: CASSLGTGASNTEAFL. DNA of the CDR3: TGTGCCAGCAGCTTGGGGACAGGGGCCTCAAACACTGAAGCTTTCCTT.

The CDR3 DNA sequence: TGCAGTGCCCCCGTCCGAGGTCGGGAAAAACTGTTTTTT. It translates to CSAPVRGREKLFF. This rearrangement joins TRBV20-1 to TRBJ1-4; no definite D call. This CDR3 comprises 13 residues. Trimming shortened V by 6 bases and J by 8 bases, and 16 bases separated the two germline ends. CDR1 and CDR2 (germline): DFQATT, SNEGSKA (reference sequence).

The chain has TRBV20-1 and TRBJ2-5; 14 bases line up with TRBD2. Germline assignment: CDR1 DFQATT and CDR2 SNEGSKA (reference sequence). CDR3 length equals 17 residues. Trimming took 5 bases from V and 5 from J; bases not matched to a gene: 13. In nucleotides, the CDR3 is TGCAGTGCTCCCCGCCCGGGACTAGCGGGGGCCGGGGAGACCCAGTACTTC. Protein product: CSAPRPGLAGAGETQYF.

Turning to this clonotype: A read error may explain this, as a much larger clone is one base away. This chain connects TRBV6-5 to TRBJ1-5, with D tentatively TRBD1 (5 bases). The CDR3 loop spans 13 amino acids. Trimming shortened V by 2 bases and J by 5 bases, and 7 bases separated the two germline ends. In germline, CDR1 is MNHEY, CDR2 SVGAGI. For the CDR3, the DNA is TGTGCCAGCAGTTACGTGGGGGATCAGCCCCAGCATTTT. As protein: CASSYVGDQPQHF.

This clonotype was observed at least ten times. The chain recombines TRBV18 with TRBJ2-1; 11 nucleotides agree with TRBD1. The CDR3 consists of 15 residues. Losses at the gene ends were 5 bases for V and 1 base for J; bases not matched to a gene: 1. CDR1 is KGHSH, CDR2 LQKENI, per germline. The CDR3 protein is CASSRDRGSYNEQFF. The CDR3 DNA reads as TGTGCCAGCTCAAGGGACAGGGGGTCCTACAATGAGCAGTTCTTC.

V and J are TRBV20-1 and TRBJ2-1; 7 bases fit TRBD2. The junction had 8 bases not matched to a gene; V was cut back by 5 bases and J by 7 bases. Per germline, CDR1 DFQATT and CDR2 SNEGSKA (reference sequence). The CDR3 length is 13 residues. CDR3 protein: CSAHFGGGNEQFF. Here the CDR3 DNA reads TGCAGTGCTCACTTTGGGGGGGGAAATGAGCAGTTCTTC.

In its sample, this clonotype was seen many times. The V and J genes are TRBV2 and TRBJ1-1; a possible D gene is TRBD1 (5 bases). Germline V gives CDR1 SNHLY, CDR2 FYNNEI. Trimming cost V 7 bases and J 3 bases, with 9 bases left between them. This CDR3 comprises 12 residues. CDR3 region: CASTRDYTEAFF. The CDR3 DNA follows: TGTGCCAGCACCAGGGATTACACTGAAGCTTTCTTT. Using reference TRBV2 and TRBJ1-1 for the parts outside the CDR3, the full variable domain is EPEVTQTPSHQVTQMGQEVILRCVPISNHLYFYWYRQILGQKVEFLVSFYNNEISEKSEIFDDQFSVERPDGSNFTLKIRSTKLEDSAMYFCASTRDYTEAFFGQGTRLTVV.

The chain recombines TRBV11-2 with TRBJ1-1; no firm D call. This CDR3 is 15 amino acids long. Germline CDR1 and CDR2: SGHAT and FQNNGV. The V gene lost 2 bases and the J gene lost 1 base, with 11 bases spanning the gap. The CDR3 nucleotides read TGTGCCAGCAGCTTATTGAGGGCAAGGAACACTGAAGCTTTCTTT. Its protein product is CASSLLRARNTEAFF.

This clonotype was observed at least ten times. The chain joins TRBV7-9 to TRBJ2-5; D unresolved. V lost 4 bases, J lost 4 bases, and 10 bases lay in between. The CDR3 runs to 13 residues. CDR1 is SEHNR, CDR2 FQNEAQ, per germline (reference sequence). As DNA, the CDR3 is TGTGCCAGCAGCTCGGATGTTTTAGAGACCCAGTACTTC. It translates to CASSSDVLETQYF.

This clonotype has at least ten counts. The rearrangement joins TRBV3-1 to TRBJ1-5, with D maybe TRBD1 (5 bases). Per the germline V gene, CDR1 is LGHDT and CDR2 is YNNKEL (reference sequence). The CDR3 spans 15 residues. The germline V and J ends were trimmed by 4 bases and 6 bases, with 16 bases remaining between them. Here the CDR3 reads CASSLSVQGGQPQHF. CDR3 nucleotides: TGTGCCAGCAGCCTTTCGGTGCAGGGAGGTCAGCCCCAGCATTTT.

This clonotype was picked up many times. The chain joins TRBV7-3 to TRBJ2-7; tentative D call: TRBD1 (5 bases). With 0 bases removed from V and 0 bases from J, the gap between germline ends came to 15 bases. CDR1 and CDR2 from the germline V gene are SGHTA and FQGTGA. This CDR3 is built from 17 residues. The CDR3 nucleotides are TGTGCCAGCAGCTTAACCCGCGGACACGAACACTCCTACGAGCAGTACTTC. Its protein is CASSLTRGHEHSYEQYF.

This clonotype showed up many times. The rearrangement links TRBV5-1 to TRBJ1-3; 9 bases line up with TRBD1. Germline CDR1 reads SGHRS; CDR2 reads YFSETQ. V lost 2 bases and J lost 5; bases outside the gene matches: 8. The CDR3 is made up of 16 amino acids. The CDR3 DNA is TGCGCCAGCAGCTTCTCTCCGGGACAGGGACGAAACACCATATATTTT. Its translation: CASSFSPGQGRNTIYF.

Worth noting for this clonotype: A much larger clone differs by one base, so this may be a read error. The chain recombines TRBV20-1 with TRBJ2-1; TRBD2 aligns across 9 bases. The V and J ends lost 5 bases and 9 bases, in that order; junction bases with no gene match: 14. The V gene's germline CDR1 is DFQATT and CDR2 SNEGSKA (reference sequence). The CDR3 loop spans 15 amino acids. The CDR3 nucleotides read TGCAGTGCTCTTGCGGGAGGCGGGAGGGCCGGTGAGCAGTTCTTC. Residues: CSALAGGGRAGEQFF.

The genes are TRBV27 and TRBJ2-2; 11 nucleotides line up with TRBD2. The CDR3 extends over 16 amino acids. The V gene's germline CDR1 is MNHEY and CDR2 SMNVEV (reference sequence). V lost 7 bases and J lost 5; bases outside the gene matches: 9. CDR3: CASTYSGGAGTGELFF. The CDR3 DNA reads TGTGCCAGCACCTATAGCGGGGGGGCGGGGACCGGGGAGCTGTTTTTT.